This record looks at one TCR beta chain sequence and its context. The V segment lost 6 bases and the J segment 5 bases; nucleotides outside the gene matches: 7. Looked up from germline, CDR1 is MDHEN and CDR2 is SYDVKM. This CDR3 has 15 amino acids. Assay used: immunoSEQ multiplex PCR; TCRdb lists only in-frame clones, some missing. The table shows approximately 290,000 clones, with approximately 83% occurring only once. The data derive from a study of blood T cell repertoires in COVID-19. In the study overall: Acute-phase and convalescent COVID-19 samples originated in the United States, Italy and Spain.

The rearrangement links TRBV28 to TRBJ1-6, with 7 bases that match TRBD1. Sequenced: PBMCs or T cells enriched from blood (not recorded which). The clonotype originates from a young woman who had recovered from COVID-19. CDR3 DNA: TGTGCCAGCAGGACAGGGTCGGTGAATAATTCACCCCTCCACTTT. This encodes CASRTGSVNNSPLHF.